The next 19 T cell receptor beta chains were all read from a single sample in a study of CD8 T cells in Susac syndrome. Reverse transcription used about 0.45 to 1 ug RNA and random hexamers. TCRdb processed the immunoSEQ multiplex PCR reads anew with MiXCR; each CDR3 protein has one entry. Seen here are about 150,000 distinct CDR3 sequences, about 94% observed once, and the top ten hold 0.2% to 0.25%. The sample was CD8+ T cells from PBMCs. Source of these receptors: a human donor with multiple sclerosis.

The chain recombines TRBV12-3 or TRBV12-4 with TRBJ1-4; D remains unclear. The ends were cut back, 5 bases at V and 6 bases at J, with 10 bases in the middle. The CDR3 is 13 residues long. The CDR3 protein is CASSRSGDEKLFF. Written as DNA, the CDR3 is TGTGCCAGCAGTCGCTCGGGTGATGAAAAACTGTTTTTT.

The rearrangement links TRBV7-9 to TRBJ1-5; D gene uncertain. Germline CDR1 is SEHNR and CDR2 is FQNEAQ (reference sequence). The CDR3 has 18 residues. V lost 4 bases and J 0 bases, leaving 19 bases between the germline ends. The CDR3 nucleotides read TGTGCCAGCAGCTCTTCGGTTGTGGGGATAGATAGCAATCAGCCCCAGCATTTT. Protein product: CASSSSVVGIDSNQPQHF.

The genes are TRBV27 and TRBJ1-2, with TRBD1 as a possible D gene (5 bases). The CDR3 covers 13 residues. Per the germline V gene, CDR1 is MNHEY and CDR2 is SMNVEV (reference sequence). The V end lost 5 bases, the J end lost 6 bases, and 13 bases lay between the germline ends. The CDR3 region is CASSQGGLDGYTF. The CDR3 DNA follows: TGTGCCAGCAGTCAGGGAGGGTTAGATGGCTACACCTTC.

DNA of the CDR3: TGTGCCTGGAGTGCGACGGGGCATACGCAGTATTTT. The encoded protein is CAWSATGHTQYF. This rearrangement joins TRBV30 to TRBJ2-3; D assignment may be TRBD1 or TRBD2 (5 bases each). The V gene's germline CDR1 is GTSNPN and CDR2 SVGIG (reference sequence). The CDR3 has 12 amino acids. V gave up 1 base and J gave up 7 bases, with 9 bases separating them.

The chain employs TRBV29-1 and TRBJ2-7, with 8 bases lining up with TRBD1. The CDR3 is made up of 13 amino acids. With V trimmed by 4 bases and J by 3 bases, 5 bases remained unmatched. Germline values: CDR1 SQVTM, CDR2 ANQGSEA. The CDR3 DNA sequence: TGCAGCGTTGGTTGGACAGGGAACTACGAGCAGTACTTC. This codes for CSVGWTGNYEQYF.

The chain combines TRBV4-1 with TRBJ2-7; D is undetermined. The CDR3 has 13 residues. CDR1 is MGHRA, CDR2 YSYEKL, per germline. Trimming cost V 0 bases and J 5 bases, with 8 bases left between them. The CDR3 reads CASSQESRDEQYF. CDR3 nucleotide sequence: TGCGCCAGCAGCCAAGAAAGCCGGGACGAGCAGTACTTC.

V usage is TRBV28 and J usage is TRBJ1-6; D is possibly TRBD1 (6 bases). This CDR3 is 15 amino acids long. Germline CDR1 MDHEN, CDR2 SYDVKM. With 5 bases removed from V and 2 bases from J, the gap between germline ends came to 10 bases. The CDR3 region is CASSIQGAYNSPLHF. In DNA form, the CDR3 reads TGTGCCAGCAGTATACAGGGCGCCTATAATTCACCCCTCCACTTT.

The chain combines TRBV28 with TRBJ2-7; D remains ambiguous. This CDR3 comprises 13 residues. Germline-derived CDR1 and CDR2 are MDHEN and SYDVKM. The germline V and J ends were trimmed by 5 bases and 5 bases, with 13 bases remaining between them. For the CDR3, the DNA is TGTGCCAGCAGTCCCCCGGAAGGGAACGAGCAGTACTTC. Its protein product is CASSPPEGNEQYF.

The genes are TRBV25-1 and TRBJ1-1, with 7 bases identical to TRBD1. The CDR3 consists of 14 residues. J lost 3 bases, V lost 5 bases, and 6 bases had no gene match. Looked up from germline, CDR1 is MGHDK and CDR2 is SYGVNS. CDR3 sequence: CASSLTTGYTEAFF. CDR3 coding DNA: TGTGCCAGCAGTCTGACGACAGGGTACACTGAAGCTTTCTTT.

The chain employs TRBV27 and TRBJ2-7, with a tentative D call TRBD2 (5 bases). This CDR3 has 15 amino acids. The germline V gene encodes CDR1 MNHEY and CDR2 SMNVEV (reference sequence). The V end lost 1 base, the J end lost 0 bases, and 10 bases lay between the germline ends. The CDR3 DNA sequence: TGTGCCAGCAGTTTATGGACTGCCAACTCCTACGAGCAGTACTTC. Translation: CASSLWTANSYEQYF.

This chain connects TRBV24-1 to TRBJ1-2, with a possible D match to TRBD1 (5 bases). Germline V lookup: CDR1 KGHDR, CDR2 SFDVKD. V lost 3 bases and J lost 4, with 8 bases in between. This CDR3 region has 13 residues. DNA of the CDR3: TGTGCCACCAGTGATCCTGACAGCTATGGCTACACCTTC. This codes for CATSDPDSYGYTF.

This chain links TRBV20-1 with TRBJ1-4, with D unresolved. Trimming pared 0 bases from V and 0 bases from J, leaving 8 bases between. CDR3 size: 15 residues. CDR1 and CDR2 from the germline V gene are DFQATT and SNEGSKA (reference sequence). The CDR3 DNA sequence: TGCAGTGCTAGAGATTGGCCGGCAACTAATGAAAAACTGTTTTTT. This codes for CSARDWPATNEKLFF.

J is TRBJ1-4 and V is TRBV23-1; D is unresolved. TRBV23-1 is an ORF for which the function is uncertain. Trimming shortened V by 2 bases and J by 4 bases, and 14 bases separated the two germline ends. The CDR3 has 16 residues. CDR3 loop: CASSQPRAVINEKLFF. The CDR3 DNA reads as TGCGCCAGCAGTCAACCCCGGGCAGTCATTAATGAAAAACTGTTTTTT.

The CDR3 nucleotides are TGTGCCAGCAGTACTCTAGCGTGGATCTACGAGCAGTACTTC. Its translation: CASSTLAWIYEQYF. J is TRBJ2-7 and V is TRBV28; D is perhaps TRBD2 (6 bases). V was pared by 5 bases and J by 3 bases, with 14 bases between. This CDR3 comprises 14 residues. CDR1 is MDHEN, CDR2 SYDVKM, per germline.

The chain recombines TRBV9 with TRBJ1-1; no definite D call. CDR3 length equals 16 residues. CDR1 is SGDLS, CDR2 YYNGEE, per germline. With 0 bases removed from V and 0 bases from J, the gap between germline ends came to 12 bases. CDR3 in amino acids: CASSVAGSSLNTEAFF. CDR3 bases: TGTGCCAGCAGCGTAGCCGGGTCGAGCTTGAACACTGAAGCTTTCTTT.

This chain connects TRBV3-1 to TRBJ2-4; D might be TRBD1 (6 bases). Germline lookup yields CDR1 LGHDT and CDR2 YNNKEL (reference sequence). V was shortened by 6 bases and J by 2 bases, with 17 bases between the two germline ends. CDR3 length: 16 amino acids. CDR3 amino acids: CASRARSGVSKNIQYF. The DNA for the CDR3 is TGTGCCAGCAGGGCACGGTCAGGGGTGTCCAAAAACATTCAGTACTTC. Variable domain in full (rest from reference TRBV3-1 and TRBJ2-4): DTAVSQTPKYLVTQMGNDKSIKCEQNLGHDTMYWYKQDSKKFLKIMFSYNNKELIINETVPNRFSPKSPDKAHLNLHINSLELGDSAVYFCASRARSGVSKNIQYFGAGTRLSVL.

V is TRBV29-1 and J is TRBJ2-2; possibly TRBD1 for D (6 bases). V shed 3 bases and J shed 7 bases, with 15 bases lying between them. The germline V gene has CDR1 SQVTM and CDR2 ANQGSEA. The length of the CDR3 is 14 residues. The CDR3 is CSVELGGIHGELFF. CDR3 in DNA: TGCAGCGTTGAGTTAGGGGGAATCCACGGGGAGCTGTTTTTT.

The chain joins TRBV4-3 to TRBJ2-1; D uncertain. V gave up 0 bases and J gave up 0 bases, with 9 bases separating them. This CDR3 contains 16 residues. Germline V gene lookup returns CDR1 LGHNA and CDR2 YSLEER. The CDR3: CASSQDPARSYNEQFF. For the CDR3, the DNA is TGCGCCAGCAGCCAAGACCCAGCGCGCTCCTACAATGAGCAGTTCTTC.

The CDR3 nucleotides read TGTGCCAGCAGAGCGGACAGCTCCTACGAGCAGTACTTC. As protein: CASRADSSYEQYF. This chain joins TRBV27 and TRBJ2-7, with D possibly being TRBD1 (6 bases). With 6 bases removed from V and 0 bases from J, the gap between germline ends came to 9 bases. CDR1 and CDR2 (germline): MNHEY, SMNVEV (reference sequence). CDR3 length: 13 amino acids.